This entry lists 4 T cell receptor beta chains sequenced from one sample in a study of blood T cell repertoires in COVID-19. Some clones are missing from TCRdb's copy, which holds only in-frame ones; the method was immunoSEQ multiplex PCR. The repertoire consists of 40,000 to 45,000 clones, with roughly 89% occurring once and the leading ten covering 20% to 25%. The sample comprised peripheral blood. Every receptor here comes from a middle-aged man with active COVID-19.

CDR3 sequence reads: CASSLRQGAEKLFF. The CDR3 DNA reads as TGTGCCAGCAGTTTAAGACAGGGCGCAGAAAAACTGTTTTTT. The V gene is TRBV27, the J gene TRBJ1-4; TRBD1 aligns across 7 bases. From germline, CDR1 is MNHEY and CDR2 SMNVEV (reference sequence). The V and J ends lost 2 bases and 8 bases, in that order; junction bases with no gene match: 5. CDR3 length: 14 amino acids.

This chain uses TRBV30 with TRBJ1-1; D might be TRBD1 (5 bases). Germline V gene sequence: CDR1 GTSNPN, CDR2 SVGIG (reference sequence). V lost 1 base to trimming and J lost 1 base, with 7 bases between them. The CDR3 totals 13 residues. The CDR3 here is CAWSGGRNTEAFF. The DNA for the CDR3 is TGTGCCTGGAGTGGGGGCCGGAACACTGAAGCTTTCTTT. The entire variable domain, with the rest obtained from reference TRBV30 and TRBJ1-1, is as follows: SQTIHQWPATLVQPVGSPLSLECTVEGTSNPNLYWYRQAAGRGLQLLFYSVGIGQISSEVPQNLSASRPQDRQFILSSKKLLLSDSGFYLCAWSGGRNTEAFFGQGTRLTVV.

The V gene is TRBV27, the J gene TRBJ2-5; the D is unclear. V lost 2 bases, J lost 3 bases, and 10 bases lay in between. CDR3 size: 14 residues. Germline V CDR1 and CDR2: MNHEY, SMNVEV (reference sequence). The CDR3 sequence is CASSLGVTEETQYF. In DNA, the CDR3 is TGTGCCAGCAGTTTAGGAGTAACGGAAGAGACCCAGTACTTC.

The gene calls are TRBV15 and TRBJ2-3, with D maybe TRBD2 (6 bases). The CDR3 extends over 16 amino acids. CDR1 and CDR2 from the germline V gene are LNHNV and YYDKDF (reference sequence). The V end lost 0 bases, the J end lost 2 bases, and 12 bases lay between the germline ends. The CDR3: CATSRDRAGSTDTQYF. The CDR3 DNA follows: TGTGCCACCAGCAGAGATCGGGCGGGATCCACAGATACGCAGTATTTT.